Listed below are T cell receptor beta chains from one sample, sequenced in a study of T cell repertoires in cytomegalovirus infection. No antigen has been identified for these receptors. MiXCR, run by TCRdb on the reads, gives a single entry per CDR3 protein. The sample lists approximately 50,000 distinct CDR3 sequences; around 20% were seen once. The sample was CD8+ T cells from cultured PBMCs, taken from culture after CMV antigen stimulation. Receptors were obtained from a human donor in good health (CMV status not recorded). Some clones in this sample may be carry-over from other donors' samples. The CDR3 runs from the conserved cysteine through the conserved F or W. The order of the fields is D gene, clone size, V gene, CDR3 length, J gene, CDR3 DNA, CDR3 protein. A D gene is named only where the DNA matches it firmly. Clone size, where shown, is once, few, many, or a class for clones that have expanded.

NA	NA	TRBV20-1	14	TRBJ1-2	TGCAGTGCTAGAAAGCCCGGGACGAACTATGGCTACACCTTC	CSARKPGTNYGYTF
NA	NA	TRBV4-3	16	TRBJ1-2	TGCGCCAGCAGCCCAAACCGGATTTGGGCGGGGTATGGCTACACCTTC	CASSPNRIWAGYGYTF
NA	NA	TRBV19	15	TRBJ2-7	TGTGCCAGTAGCGAACGGGACACAAGCTCCTACGAGCAGTACTTC	CASSERDTSSYEQYF
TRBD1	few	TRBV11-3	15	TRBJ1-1	TGTGCCAGCAGCTTAGGGACAGGGGCAGCGACTGAAGCTTTCTTT	CASSLGTGAATEAFF
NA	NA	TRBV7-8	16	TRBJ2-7	TGTGCCAGCAGCCCGGAGGGTCTCTTTTGGGCCTACGAGCAGTACTTC	CASSPEGLFWAYEQYF
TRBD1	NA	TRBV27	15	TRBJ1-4	TGTGCCAGCAGCGCCGGGACAGACTATAATGAAAAACTGTTTTTT	CASSAGTDYNEKLFF
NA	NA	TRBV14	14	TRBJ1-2	TGTGCCAGCAGCCCCCTAGGGGGATTTCGCGGCTACACCTTC	CASSPLGGFRGYTF
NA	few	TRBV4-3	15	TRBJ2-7	TGCGCCAGCAGCCAAGAAGTCGACAGTCACTACGAGCAGTACTTC	CASSQEVDSHYEQYF
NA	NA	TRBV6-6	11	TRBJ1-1	TGTGCCAGCGCCGTGGGCACTGAAGCTTTCTTT	CASAVGTEAFF
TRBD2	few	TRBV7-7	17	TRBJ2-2	TGTGCCAGCAGCTTACGGGGCAGCGGGGGGGCCACCGGGGAGCTGTTTTTT	CASSLRGSGGATGELFF
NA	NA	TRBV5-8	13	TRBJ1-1	TGTGCCAGCAGCCCGGCGGGGGGCACTGAAGCTTTCTTT	CASSPAGGTEAFF
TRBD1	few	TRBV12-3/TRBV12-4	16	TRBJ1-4	TGTGCCAGCAGTTGGACAGGGGTCGGTGATAATGAAAAACTGTTTTTT	CASSWTGVGDNEKLFF
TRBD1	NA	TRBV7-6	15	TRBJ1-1	TGTGCCAGCAGCTTATACCAGGGGGCAAGGACTGAAGCTTTCTTT	CASSLYQGARTEAFF
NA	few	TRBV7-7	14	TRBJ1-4	TGTGCTAGCAGCCCCCTCGGGAGTGGTGAAAAACTGTTTTTT	CASSPLGSGEKLFF
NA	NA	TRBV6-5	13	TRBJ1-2	TGTGCCAGTTGTTCACGAACAAACTATGGCTACACCTTC	CASCSRTNYGYTF